This T cell receptor beta chain stems from a study of blood T cell repertoires in COVID-19. Overall study context: Acute and convalescent COVID-19 samples came from the United States, Italy and Spain.

The CDR3 contains 17 residues. Per germline, CDR1 SGHVS and CDR2 FQNEAQ. Deletions cut 5 bases from V and 0 bases from J, with 16 bases between. Seattle researchers signed up patients amid active infection and tracked them longitudinally. The authors' processing: For nucleated cells, counts were estimated from reference gene primer amplification. The protocol was immunoSEQ multiplex PCR, while the TCRdb copy is restricted to in-frame clones and leaves out a portion. V and J calls and clone size are as listed in that table; D and trimming were resolved from the DNA. The table shows hundreds of thousands of clones, with about 94% occurring only once.

The chain employs TRBV7-8 and TRBJ2-2; weak D call: TRBD1 (6 bases). Input material: peripheral blood. The source of this sequence is a man aged 55 to 70 with COVID-19, enrolled during active disease. The DNA for the CDR3 is TGTGCCAGCAGCCCTAGGGCATCAGGGGCGAACACCGGGGAGCTGTTTTTT. This translates into CASSPRASGANTGELFF.